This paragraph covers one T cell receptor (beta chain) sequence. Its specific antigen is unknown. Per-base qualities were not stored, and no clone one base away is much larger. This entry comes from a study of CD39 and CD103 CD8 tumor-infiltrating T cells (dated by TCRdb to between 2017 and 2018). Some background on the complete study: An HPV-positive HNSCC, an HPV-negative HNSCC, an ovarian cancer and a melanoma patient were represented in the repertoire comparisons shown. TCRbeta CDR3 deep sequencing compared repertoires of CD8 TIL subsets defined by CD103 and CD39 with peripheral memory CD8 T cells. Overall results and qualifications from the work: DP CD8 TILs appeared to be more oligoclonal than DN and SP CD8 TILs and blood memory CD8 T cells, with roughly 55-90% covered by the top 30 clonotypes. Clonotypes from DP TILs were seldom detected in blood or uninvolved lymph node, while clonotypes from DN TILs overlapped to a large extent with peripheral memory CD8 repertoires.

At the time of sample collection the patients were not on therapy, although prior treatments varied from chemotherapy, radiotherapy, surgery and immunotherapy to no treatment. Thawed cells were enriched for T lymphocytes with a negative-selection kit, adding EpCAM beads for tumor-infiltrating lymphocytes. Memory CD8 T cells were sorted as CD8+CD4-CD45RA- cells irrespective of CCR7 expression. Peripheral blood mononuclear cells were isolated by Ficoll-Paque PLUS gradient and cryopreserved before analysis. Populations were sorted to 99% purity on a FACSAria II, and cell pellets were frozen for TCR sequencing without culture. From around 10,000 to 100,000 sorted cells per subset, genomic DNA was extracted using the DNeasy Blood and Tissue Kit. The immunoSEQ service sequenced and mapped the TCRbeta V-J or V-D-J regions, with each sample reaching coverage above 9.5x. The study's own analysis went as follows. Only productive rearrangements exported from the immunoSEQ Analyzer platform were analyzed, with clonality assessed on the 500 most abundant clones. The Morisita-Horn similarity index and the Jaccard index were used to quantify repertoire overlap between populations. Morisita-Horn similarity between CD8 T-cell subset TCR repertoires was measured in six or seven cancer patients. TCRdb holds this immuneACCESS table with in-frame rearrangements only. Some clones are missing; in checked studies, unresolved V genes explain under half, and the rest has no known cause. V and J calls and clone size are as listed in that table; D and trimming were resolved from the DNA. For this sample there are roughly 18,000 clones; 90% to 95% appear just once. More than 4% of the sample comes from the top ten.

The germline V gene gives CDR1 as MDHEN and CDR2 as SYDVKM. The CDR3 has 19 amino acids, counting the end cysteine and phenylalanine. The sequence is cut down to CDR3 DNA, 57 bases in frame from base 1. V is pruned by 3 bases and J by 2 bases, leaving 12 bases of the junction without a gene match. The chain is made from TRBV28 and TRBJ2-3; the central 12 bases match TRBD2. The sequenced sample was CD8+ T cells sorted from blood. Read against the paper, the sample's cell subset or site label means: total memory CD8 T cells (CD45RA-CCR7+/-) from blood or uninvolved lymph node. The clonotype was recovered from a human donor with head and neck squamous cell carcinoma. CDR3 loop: CASSFSLRLAGGVTDTQYF. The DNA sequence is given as TGTGCCAGCAGTTTCTCGCTTAGGCTAGCGGGGGGGGTCACAGATACGCAGTATTTT. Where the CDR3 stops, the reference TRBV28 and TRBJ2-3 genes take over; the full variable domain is DVKVTQSSRYLVKRTGEKVFLECVQDMDHENMFWYRQDPGLGLRLIYFSYDVKMKEKGDIPEGYSVSREKKERFSLILESASTNQTSMYLCASSFSLRLAGGVTDTQYFGPGTRLTVL.